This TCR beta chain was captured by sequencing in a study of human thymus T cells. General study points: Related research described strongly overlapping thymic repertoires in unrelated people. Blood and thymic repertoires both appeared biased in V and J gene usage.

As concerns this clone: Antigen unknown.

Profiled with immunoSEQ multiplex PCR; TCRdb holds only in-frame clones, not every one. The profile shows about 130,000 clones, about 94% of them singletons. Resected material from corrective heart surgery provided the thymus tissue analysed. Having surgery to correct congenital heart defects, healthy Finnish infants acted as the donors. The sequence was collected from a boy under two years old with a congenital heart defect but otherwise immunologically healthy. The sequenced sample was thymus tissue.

The CDR3: CASSPKGQFSSGANVLTF. The CDR3 nucleotides are TGTGCCAGCAGCCCTAAAGGGCAGTTCTCCTCTGGGGCCAACGTCCTGACTTTC. The chain links TRBV7-3 to TRBJ2-6; D is ambiguous. The CDR3 extends over 18 amino acids. Germline V lookup: CDR1 SGHTA, CDR2 FQGTGA. With 5 bases removed from V and 0 bases from J, the gap between germline ends came to 17 bases.